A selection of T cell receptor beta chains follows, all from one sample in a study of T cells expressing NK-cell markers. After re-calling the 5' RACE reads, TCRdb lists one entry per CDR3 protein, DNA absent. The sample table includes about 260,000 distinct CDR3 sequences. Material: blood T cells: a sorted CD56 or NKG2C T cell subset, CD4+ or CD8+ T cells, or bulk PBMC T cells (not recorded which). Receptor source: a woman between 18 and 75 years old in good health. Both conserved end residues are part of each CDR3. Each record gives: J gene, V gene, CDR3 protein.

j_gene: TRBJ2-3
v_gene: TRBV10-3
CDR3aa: CAISDTRDRASTDTQYF

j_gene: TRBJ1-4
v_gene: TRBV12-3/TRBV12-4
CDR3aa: CASSFRLNEKLFF

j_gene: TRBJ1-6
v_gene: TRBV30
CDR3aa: CAWKVTAGYNSPLHF

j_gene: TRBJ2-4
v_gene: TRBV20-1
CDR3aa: CSASQGVSQNIQYF

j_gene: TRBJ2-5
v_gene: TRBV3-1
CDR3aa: CASSQTSGGGETQYF

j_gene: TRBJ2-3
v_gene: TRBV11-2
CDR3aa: CASSSRTSGAPTDTQYF

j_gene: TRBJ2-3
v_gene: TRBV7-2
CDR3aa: CASSLGSGPTGDTQYF

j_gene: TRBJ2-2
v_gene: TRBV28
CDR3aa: CASSSSTGELFF

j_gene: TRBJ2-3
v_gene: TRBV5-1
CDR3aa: CASSRRLGTDTQYF

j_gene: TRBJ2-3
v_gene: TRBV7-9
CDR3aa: CASSLAESDTQYF

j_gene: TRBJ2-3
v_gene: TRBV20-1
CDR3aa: CSARPLAGGYVADTQYF

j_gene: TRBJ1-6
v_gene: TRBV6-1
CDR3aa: CASTSRAGTGPLHF

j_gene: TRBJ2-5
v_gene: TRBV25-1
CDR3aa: CASSGPGERGTQYF

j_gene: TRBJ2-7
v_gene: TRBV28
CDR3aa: CATASLAGDGQDLYEQYF

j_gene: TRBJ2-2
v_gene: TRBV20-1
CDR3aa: CSASGTGVEGGELFF